This note documents a single T cell receptor (beta chain) sequence. Its antigen is not identified. CDR1 and CDR2 (germline): SGHNT, YYREEE (reference sequence). This CDR3 comprises 15 residues. There is no recorded DNA. The data derive from a study of synovial regulatory T cells in juvenile arthritis. Study observations and caveats: TCR diversity was lower in inflammation-associated blood Treg cells than in other blood Treg cells. Largely private between patients, iaTreg TCR repertoires showed partial overlap with synovial Teff and blood CPL repertoires. Synovial Treg CDR3 sequences overlapped more with iaTregs than other circulating Tregs.

Sequenced by immunoSEQ multiplex PCR; TCRdb stores in-frame clones only, minus some. The sample has 9,000 to 10,000 clones, and its top ten clones hold around 2.1%. The TCR was taken from a donor aged 2-30 years with juvenile idiopathic arthritis. This chain joins TRBV5-4 and TRBJ2-5; TCRdb designates TRBD2, a call that cannot be tested without DNA. The sequencing input was Treg cells from blood. Stated subset: remaining (HLA-DR-negative) circulating blood Treg cells. The CDR3 sequence: CASSLGVQQAETQYF.